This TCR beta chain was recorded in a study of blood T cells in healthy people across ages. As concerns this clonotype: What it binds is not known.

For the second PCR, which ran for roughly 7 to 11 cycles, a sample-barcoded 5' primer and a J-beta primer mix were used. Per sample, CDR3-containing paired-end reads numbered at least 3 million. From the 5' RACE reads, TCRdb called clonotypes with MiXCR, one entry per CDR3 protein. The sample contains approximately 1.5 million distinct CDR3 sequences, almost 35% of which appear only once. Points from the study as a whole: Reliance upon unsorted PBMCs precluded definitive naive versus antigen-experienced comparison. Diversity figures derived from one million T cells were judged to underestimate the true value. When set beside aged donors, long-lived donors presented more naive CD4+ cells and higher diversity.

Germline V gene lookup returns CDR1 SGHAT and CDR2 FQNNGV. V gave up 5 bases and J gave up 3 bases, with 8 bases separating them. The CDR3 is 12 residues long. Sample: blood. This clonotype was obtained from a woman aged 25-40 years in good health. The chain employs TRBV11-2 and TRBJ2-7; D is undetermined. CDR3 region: CASSDAVYEQYF. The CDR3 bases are TGTGCCAGCAGCGACGCCGTCTACGAGCAGTACTTC. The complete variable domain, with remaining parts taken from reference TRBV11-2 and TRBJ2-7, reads EAGVAQSPRYKIIEKRQSVAFWCNPISGHATLYWYQQILGQGPKLLIQFQNNGVVDDSQLPKDRFSAERLKGVDSTLKIQPAKLEDSAVYLCASSDAVYEQYFGPGTRLTVT.